The source of this TCR beta chain is a study of T cells expressing NK-cell markers (dated by TCRdb to 2020 to 2021). Regarding the research as a whole: Seven to nine donors provided sorted CD3+CD56+NKG2C+, CD3+CD56+NKG2C- and CD3+CD56-NKG2C+ T-cell subsets, whose TCR beta-chain repertoires were profiled. Among the eight sequenced donors, seven were HCMV-seropositive and one was HCMV-seronegative. All eight donors whose samples were sequenced were randomly selected healthy volunteers, three of them men and five women. Illumina HiSeq 2000/2500, MiSeq or NextSeq was used to sequence libraries as 2 x 150 bp reads.

The CDR3 covers 13 residues, taking in both the cysteine and the phenylalanine. This entry has no DNA. A commercial ELISA kit detecting HCMV-specific IgG in serum was used to determine HCMV serostatus. Ficoll density gradient centrifugation was used to isolate peripheral blood mononuclear cells from blood. As regards this clonotype: What antigen it recognizes has not been identified.

Instrument on record: Illumina HiSeq 2000. TCR beta cDNA libraries were made by 5'RACE template switching that added a universal primer site and unique molecular identifiers. cDNA synthesis was primed from the TCR beta constant segment, followed by two successive PCR amplification steps. The original methods were these. MIGEC was used to demultiplex reads and group reads by UMI, and MiTCR was used to assemble and quantify clonotypes. To remove erroneous sequences, TCR cDNA sequences were retained only when supported by two or more reads. Downstream repertoire analysis used the tcR package, and clonotypes were matched across fractions by CDR3 nucleotide sequence plus V segment. VDJmatch was used to annotate antigen specificity against VDJdb, with one amino acid substitution in CDR3 allowed. After reprocessing by TCRdb, each CDR3 protein sequence is one entry, and no DNA is given. These V and J calls are TCRdb output, not the study's own analysis. This sample's table contains over 100,000 distinct CDR3 sequences. Roughly 20% of the sample lies in the top ten.

The paper as a whole reports these results and caveats: Those dominant clonotypes were again the most abundant among CD3+CD56-NKG2C+ cells in a few donors, at roughly 28.3-65%. In roughly six donors, the dominant CD3+CD56+NKG2C+ clonotypes ranked among the top 10 CD8+ clonotypes, making up roughly 1.0-7.5% of CD8+ T cells. It remained unclear whether the expanded NKG2C-expressing T cell clones were specific for HCMV antigens.

The sequence was obtained from a woman aged 18 to 75 in good health. Sequenced: blood T cells: a sorted CD56 or NKG2C T cell subset, CD4+ or CD8+ T cells, or bulk PBMC T cells (not recorded which). The rearranged segments are TRBV12-3 or TRBV12-4 and TRBJ2-3; the TRBD2 assignment by TCRdb is unverifiable without DNA. The CDR3 protein sequence reads: CASSSGPSDTQYF.